One sample yielded the 31 T cell receptor beta chains listed below, sequenced in a study of blood T cell repertoires in COVID-19. Using immunoSEQ multiplex PCR, the repertoire was profiled, and TCRdb retains in-frame clones only, with some absent. The sample shows 31,000 or so clones, 90% of them seen only once. The sequenced sample was peripheral blood. The source of these receptors is a man between 60 and 75 years old with active COVID-19.

J is TRBJ2-1 and V is TRBV27, with D perhaps TRBD2 (6 bases). Trimming stripped 8 bases from V and 6 bases from J, with 8 bases between. The CDR3 is 11 residues long. CDR1 is MNHEY, CDR2 SMNVEV, per germline (reference sequence). Here the CDR3 reads CASRLGNEQFF. The CDR3 nucleotides are TGTGCCAGCCGACTAGGCAATGAGCAGTTCTTC.

This chain connects TRBV19 to TRBJ2-2; D possibly corresponds to TRBD1 (6 bases). CDR1 is LNHDA and CDR2 is SQIVND in the germline V gene (reference sequence). CDR3 length: 16 amino acids. The V end lost 6 bases, the J end lost 3 bases, and 17 bases lay between the germline ends. The CDR3 nucleotides are TGTGCCAGTAGACAGGGCTCACTCCAGGACACCGGGGAGCTGTTTTTT. Amino acids: CASRQGSLQDTGELFF. The variable domain in full, with the rest retrieved from reference TRBV19 and TRBJ2-2, is DGGITQSPKYLFRKEGQNVTLSCEQNLNHDAMYWYRQDPGQGLRLIYYSQIVNDFQKGDIAEGYSVSREKKESFPLTVTSAQKNPTAFYLCASRQGSLQDTGELFFGEGSRLTVL.

The V call is TRBV27, the J call TRBJ1-5, with D tentatively TRBD1 (5 bases). The CDR3 is made up of 15 amino acids. Trimming shortened V by 5 bases and J by 4 bases, and 15 bases separated the two germline ends. Germline lookup yields CDR1 MNHEY and CDR2 SMNVEV (reference sequence). CDR3 residues: CASSEEWTPNQPQHF. The CDR3 nucleotides are TGTGCCAGCAGTGAGGAATGGACACCGAATCAGCCCCAGCATTTT.

The V and J genes are TRBV5-1 and TRBJ2-3, with a possible D match to TRBD2 (5 bases). CDR3 length equals 15 residues. Trimming took off 1 base at V and 5 bases at J, with 14 bases between the two ends. Germline CDR1 is SGHRS and CDR2 is YFSETQ. The CDR3 nucleotides read TGCGCCAGCAGCTTGTACCGGGATCACAAAGATACGCAGTATTTT. It translates to CASSLYRDHKDTQYF.

The chain uses TRBV7-6 and TRBJ1-6; unclear D gene. The CDR3 is 14 residues long. With 2 bases removed from V and 7 bases from J, the gap between germline ends came to 9 bases. Germline CDR1 and CDR2: SGHVS and FNYEAQ. CDR3 bases: TGTGCCAGCAGCTTATTTTCGGAGAATTCACCCCTCCACTTT. Its protein is CASSLFSENSPLHF.

This chain links TRBV5-1 with TRBJ1-1; perhaps TRBD1 as D (5 bases). V gave up 0 bases and J gave up 1 base, with 10 bases separating them. CDR3 length equals 15 residues. CDR1 SGHRS and CDR2 YFSETQ come from the germline V gene. The CDR3, as DNA: TGCGCCAGCAGCTTGGTTCAGGGTTGGAACACTGAAGCTTTCTTT. Encoded protein: CASSLVQGWNTEAFF.

The rearrangement uses TRBV24-1 and TRBJ2-5, with D possibly matching TRBD1 (5 bases). The CDR3 is 15 residues long. With 3 bases removed from V and 4 bases from J, the gap between germline ends came to 14 bases. Germline lookup yields CDR1 KGHDR and CDR2 SFDVKD. The CDR3 DNA sequence: TGTGCCACCAGTGATCCTAGTAGGGGCGGAGAGACCCAGTACTTC. It is translated as CATSDPSRGGETQYF.

The chain couples TRBV5-5 to TRBJ1-4; D perhaps matches TRBD1 (6 bases). Per germline, CDR1 SGHKS and CDR2 YYEKEE (reference sequence). Deletions cut 0 bases from V and 7 bases from J, with 13 bases between. The CDR3 consists of 15 residues. CDR3 loop: CASSLAKQGVEKLFF. In DNA form, the CDR3 reads TGTGCCAGCAGCTTGGCCAAACAGGGTGTTGAAAAACTGTTTTTT.

This chain links TRBV29-1 with TRBJ2-2; maybe TRBD2 (5 bases). CDR1 and CDR2 from the germline V gene are SQVTM and ANQGSEA. Trimming left V 6 bases short and J 4 bases short, with 12 bases between. The CDR3 runs to 13 residues. CDR3: CSVEALGTGELFF. CDR3 bases: TGCAGCGTGGAGGCTTTGGGCACCGGGGAGCTGTTTTTT.

The rearrangement uses TRBV19 and TRBJ1-1; TRBD1 matches 7 bases. Germline CDR1 is LNHDA and CDR2 is SQIVND (reference sequence). Trimming at V came to 7 bases and at J to 6 bases, leaving 11 bases not matched to a gene. The CDR3 is 14 amino acids. CDR3 coding DNA: TGTGCCAGTACCCAAAGACAGGGAGCGGCTGAAGCTTTCTTT. It codes for CASTQRQGAAEAFF.

The chain combines TRBV7-7 with TRBJ2-7, with 10 bases fitting TRBD1. With V trimmed by 2 bases and J by 2 bases, 3 bases remained unmatched. Germline V CDR1 and CDR2: SSHAT, FNYEAQ (reference sequence). CDR3 length equals 15 residues. CDR3 region: CASSLRQGAPYEQYF. The DNA of the CDR3 is TGTGCCAGCAGCTTACGACAGGGGGCACCCTACGAGCAGTACTTC.

CDR3 sequence: CASSRPGADEQFF. DNA of the CDR3: TGTGCCAGCAGCCGGCCGGGAGCGGATGAGCAGTTCTTC. This sequence joins TRBV4-2 and TRBJ2-1; D possibly corresponds to TRBD2 (6 bases). The length of the CDR3 is 13 residues. The V end was cut by 4 bases, the J end by 8 bases, with 12 bases between. The V gene's germline CDR1 is LGHNA and CDR2 YNFKEQ.

This rearrangement joins TRBV10-3 to TRBJ2-7, with D perhaps matching TRBD1 (5 bases). The germline V and J ends were trimmed by 4 bases and 6 bases, with 10 bases remaining between them. Germline lookup yields CDR1 ENHRY and CDR2 SYGVKD. The CDR3 spans 12 residues. DNA for the CDR3: TGTGCCATCAGTGGGGGCGGCTTCGAGCAGTACTTC. Translation: CAISGGGFEQYF.

The sample holds a few counts of this clone. V is TRBV7-9 and J is TRBJ1-2, with TRBD1 matching over 8 bases. Germline values: CDR1 SEHNR, CDR2 FQNEAQ (reference sequence). There are 13 residues in the CDR3. V was clipped by 5 bases and J by 7 bases; unmatched bases: 6. CDR3 DNA: TGTGCCAGCAGCCCGGGACAGGCTATTGGCTACACCTTC. Translating gives CASSPGQAIGYTF. Using reference TRBV7-9 and TRBJ1-2 for the parts outside the CDR3, the full variable domain is DTGVSQNPRHKITKRGQNVTFRCDPISEHNRLYWYRQTLGQGPEFLTYFQNEAQLEKSRLLSDRFSAERPKGSFSTLEIQRTEQGDSAMYLCASSPGQAIGYTFGSGTRLTVV.

The chain employs TRBV6-5 and TRBJ1-4, with a weak D call TRBD1 (5 bases). CDR1 is MNHEY, CDR2 SVGAGI, per germline. The CDR3 runs 13 residues. Trimming stripped 4 bases from V and 7 bases from J, with 10 bases between. CDR3 residues: CASSSPTVEKLFF. The CDR3 DNA reads as TGTGCCAGCAGTTCCCCGACAGTTGAAAAACTGTTTTTT.

V gene TRBV11-2 combines with J gene TRBJ1-3, with D unclear. The V gene's germline CDR1 is SGHAT and CDR2 FQNNGV. V gave up 1 base and J gave up 8 bases, with 9 bases separating them. This CDR3 comprises 13 residues. The CDR3 reads CASSLAGRDTIYF. CDR3 nucleotide sequence: TGTGCCAGCAGCTTAGCTGGCCGGGACACCATATATTTT. The whole variable domain, filled in from reference TRBV11-2 and TRBJ1-3, reads EAGVAQSPRYKIIEKRQSVAFWCNPISGHATLYWYQQILGQGPKLLIQFQNNGVVDDSQLPKDRFSAERLKGVDSTLKIQPAKLEDSAVYLCASSLAGRDTIYFGEGSWLTVV.

The rearrangement joins TRBV9 to TRBJ1-1, with unresolved D. Trimming pared 5 bases from V and 0 bases from J, leaving 11 bases between. Germline assignment: CDR1 SGDLS and CDR2 YYNGEE. The CDR3 is made up of 14 amino acids. CDR3 region: CASSAATVNTEAFF. In DNA, the CDR3 is TGTGCCAGCAGTGCCGCAACAGTGAACACTGAAGCTTTCTTT.

This chain joins TRBV3-1 (or the pseudogene TRBV3-2) and TRBJ1-1; D ambiguous. Germline loops: CDR1 LGHDT, CDR2 YNNKEL (reference sequence). Trimming removed 2 bases from V and 4 bases from J, with 8 bases in between. The CDR3 sequence is 13 residues long. In DNA, the CDR3 is TGTGCCAGCAGCCAACCGTCGGGCACTGAAGCTTTCTTT. This translates into CASSQPSGTEAFF.

The chain couples TRBV9 to TRBJ1-1; 7 nucleotides align to TRBD1. The trim removed 7 bases at V and 6 bases at J, leaving 6 bases unmatched. Germline loops: CDR1 SGDLS, CDR2 YYNGEE. CDR3 length: 12 residues. DNA of the CDR3: TGTGCCAGCCGGGACAGCCTCTCTGAAGCTTTCTTT. It is translated as CASRDSLSEAFF.

The gene calls are TRBV11-2 and TRBJ1-4; the match to TRBD1 covers 9 bases. The CDR3 is made up of 15 amino acids. With 5 bases clipped from V and 4 bases from J, the junction kept 5 bases outside the gene matches. CDR1 is SGHAT, CDR2 FQNNGV, per germline. The CDR3 region has the DNA TGTGCCAGCAGCACAGGGGGCAGTAATAATGAAAAACTGTTTTTT. Amino acids: CASSTGGSNNEKLFF.

The rearrangement links TRBV6-1 to TRBJ1-2; 7 bases match TRBD1. The CDR3 consists of 14 residues. Germline V lookup: CDR1 MNHNS, CDR2 SASEGT. V shed 3 bases, J shed 4 bases, and the junction held 5 bases outside the gene matches. This CDR3 reads CASSEAGTVYGYTF. CDR3 bases: TGTGCCAGCAGTGAGGCAGGGACAGTCTATGGCTACACCTTC.

The chain is built from TRBV5-3 and TRBJ2-3, with TRBD1 identical over 8 bases. TRBV5-3 is an ORF; its function is uncertain. V trimming: 4 bases; J trimming: 3 bases; junction bases outside the gene matches: 7. This CDR3 contains 15 residues. The CDR3 is CARSLDRGGTDTQYF. CDR3 nucleotide sequence: TGTGCCAGAAGCCTCGACAGGGGAGGAACAGATACGCAGTATTTT.

The rearrangement joins TRBV6-6 to TRBJ2-3; TRBD2 aligns across 13 bases. Germline CDR1 MNHNY, CDR2 SVGAGI (reference sequence). The CDR3 has 17 amino acids. The trim removed 7 bases at V and 0 bases at J, leaving 7 bases unmatched. The CDR3 DNA is TGTGCCAGCAATCGACTAGCGGGGGGCCTTAGCACAGATACGCAGTATTTT. Amino acid sequence: CASNRLAGGLSTDTQYF.

The chain combines TRBV9 with TRBJ2-5; D remains unclear. The germline V gene has CDR1 SGDLS and CDR2 YYNGEE. Trimming removed 0 bases at V and 0 bases at J, with 9 bases between. The CDR3 contains 15 residues. The CDR3 bases are TGTGCCAGCAGCGTAGCTTTATCGTACCAAGAGACCCAGTACTTC. It specifies CASSVALSYQETQYF.

This chain uses TRBV5-1 with TRBJ2-7, with TRBD2 identical over 8 bases. CDR3 length: 16 residues. CDR1 and CDR2 from the germline V gene are SGHRS and YFSETQ. Trimming at V came to 0 bases and at J to 4 bases, leaving 9 bases not matched to a gene. Written as DNA, the CDR3 is TGCGCCAGCAGCTTGGTTCCAGCGGGGGCCCATTACGAGCAGTACTTC. Translated: CASSLVPAGAHYEQYF.

J is TRBJ2-4 and V is TRBV10-2, with 8 bases that match TRBD1. The V gene's germline CDR1 is WSHSY and CDR2 SAAADI. J gave up 0 bases and V 2 bases, and 6 bases lay outside the gene matches. This CDR3 comprises 17 residues. The CDR3 DNA follows: TGCGCCAGCAGTGAGCGGGGACAGGAGATAGCCAAAAACATTCAGTACTTC. Protein sequence: CASSERGQEIAKNIQYF.

This chain uses TRBV5-1 with TRBJ2-1; D may be TRBD2 (6 bases). CDR3 length: 17 amino acids. With 3 bases removed from V and 7 bases from J, the gap between germline ends came to 23 bases. CDR1 SGHRS and CDR2 YFSETQ come from the germline V gene. CDR3 sequence: CASSSNIGRAEGNEQFF. The CDR3 DNA sequence: TGCGCCAGCAGCTCGAACATAGGACGGGCGGAGGGGAATGAGCAGTTCTTC.

This CDR3 reads CASSDLTGSGEKLFF. CDR3 bases: TGTGCCAGCTCCGACTTGACCGGCAGTGGTGAAAAACTGTTTTTT. V is TRBV11-3 and J is TRBJ1-4; D call uncertain. The germline V and J ends were trimmed by 8 bases and 7 bases, with 20 bases remaining between them. The CDR3 length is 15 residues. Germline CDR1 reads SGHNT; CDR2 reads YENEEA.

The V call is TRBV11-3, the J call TRBJ1-3, with a possible D match to TRBD1 (5 bases). Germline lookup yields CDR1 SGHNT and CDR2 YENEEA. V lost 5 bases and J 3 bases, leaving 11 bases between the germline ends. The length of the CDR3 is 14 residues. This CDR3 is CASSRLTVGNTIYF. CDR3 in DNA: TGTGCCAGCAGCCGCCTGACAGTTGGAAACACCATATATTTT.

V is TRBV28 and J is TRBJ2-2, with 9 nucleotides matching TRBD1. From germline, CDR1 is MDHEN and CDR2 SYDVKM. Trimming at V came to 10 bases and at J to 4 bases, leaving 4 bases not matched to a gene. This CDR3 has 13 amino acids. CDR3 DNA sequence: TGTGCCACGCTGACAGGGGGCACCGGGGAGCTGTTTTTT. Encoded protein: CATLTGGTGELFF.

V gene TRBV11-2 combines with J gene TRBJ2-7; possibly TRBD1 for D (6 bases). The CDR3 covers 13 residues. CDR1 and CDR2 (germline): SGHAT, FQNNGV. V gave up 4 bases and J gave up 6 bases, with 13 bases separating them. CDR3 DNA: TGTGCCAGCAGCTCACAGGGTATGGGCGAGCAGTACTTC. This codes for CASSSQGMGEQYF.